One T cell receptor (beta chain) is described in this entry. The V gene's germline CDR1 is KGHSH and CDR2 LQKENI. The CDR3 extends over 16 amino acids. J was trimmed by 7 bases and V by 0 bases; bases with no gene match: 3. TCRdb's copy holds only in-frame clones and misses some; the assay was immunoSEQ multiplex PCR. In the table there are approximately 57,000 clones, about 90% of which are singletons. This specimen comes from a study of OX40 agonist ivuxolimab in advanced cancers. Looking at the study overall: Males comprised approximately 81% of the group, whose mean age was approximately 60 years (range roughly 23 to 80). Partial responses occurred in three patients (one hepatocellular carcinoma, two cutaneous melanoma).

This TCR was recovered from an adult with an advanced solid tumor such as melanoma, head and neck, liver or kidney cancer. This chain connects TRBV18 to TRBJ1-6; 10 nucleotides agree with TRBD1. Sequences were derived from CD4+ or CD8+ T cells sorted from blood, sampled in a trial of the OX40 agonist ivuxolimab. CDR3 sequence: CASSPPVGQGNSPLHF. The CDR3 region has the DNA TGTGCCAGCTCACCACCGGTGGGACAGGGGAATTCACCCCTCCACTTT.